A single sample gave rise to the 24 T cell receptor beta chains below, sequenced in a study of T cell responses to AZD1222 COVID-19 vaccine. The protocol was immunoSEQ multiplex PCR, while the TCRdb copy is restricted to in-frame clones and leaves out a portion. The table has fewer than 120,000 clones, approximately 90% seen once. Sequenced material: peripheral blood, taken 28 days after the second AZD1222 dose. Receptor source: an adult who received the AZD1222 COVID-19 vaccine.

This chain connects TRBV9 to TRBJ1-1; D not resolved. CDR1 and CDR2 from the germline V gene are SGDLS and YYNGEE. V was shortened by 0 bases and J by 4 bases, with 10 bases between the two germline ends. This CDR3 contains 14 residues. CDR3 residues: CASSVVGEGTEAFF. As DNA, the CDR3 is TGTGCCAGCAGCGTAGTTGGAGAAGGCACTGAAGCTTTCTTT. The full variable domain, with the rest looked up from reference TRBV9 and TRBJ1-1, is DSGVTQTPKHLITATGQRVTLRCSPRSGDLSVYWYQQSLDQGLQFLIQYYNGEERAKGNILERFSAQQFPDLHSELNLSSLELGDSALYFCASSVVGEGTEAFFGQGTRLTVV.

J is TRBJ1-2 and V is TRBV6-5; D is unclear. The CDR3 has 12 amino acids. With 0 bases removed from V and 4 bases from J, the gap between germline ends came to 3 bases. Germline V gene sequence: CDR1 MNHEY, CDR2 SVGAGI. The CDR3 bases are TGTGCCAGCAGTTACTCAGGCTATGGCTACACCTTC. It codes for CASSYSGYGYTF.

The rearrangement joins TRBV7-6 to TRBJ2-5; TRBD2 matches at 8 bases. The CDR3 totals 14 residues. Germline CDR1 is SGHVS and CDR2 is FNYEAQ. V dropped 2 bases and J dropped 5; count of bases not matched to a gene: 4. The CDR3 is CASSLSGSIETQYF. For the CDR3, the DNA is TGTGCCAGCAGCTTAAGCGGGAGTATCGAGACCCAGTACTTC.

The chain carries TRBV3-1 (or the pseudogene TRBV3-2) and TRBJ1-1; tentative D call: TRBD1 (6 bases). The CDR3 has 13 residues. Per germline, CDR1 LGHDT and CDR2 YNNKEL (reference sequence). Trimming shortened V by 1 base and J by 10 bases, and 13 bases separated the two germline ends. This CDR3 is CASSQVTFRGAFF. The CDR3 DNA sequence: TGTGCCAGCAGCCAAGTCACATTCAGGGGAGCTTTCTTT.

The chain links TRBV5-1 to TRBJ2-1, with TRBD1 identical over 9 bases. Germline V CDR1 and CDR2: SGHRS, YFSETQ. V shed 3 bases and J 0 bases; nucleotides not matched to a gene: 7. The CDR3 length is 17 residues. CDR3 in DNA: TGCGCCAGCAGCTGGGGGACAGGGCCAAGCTCCTACAATGAGCAGTTCTTC. Amino acids: CASSWGTGPSSYNEQFF.

The chain couples TRBV10-3 to TRBJ2-2; D might be TRBD1 (6 bases). Trimming shortened V by 5 bases and J by 1 base, and 8 bases separated the two germline ends. CDR3 length equals 14 residues. Germline V gene lookup returns CDR1 ENHRY and CDR2 SYGVKD. The CDR3 is CAISLTGNTGELFF. DNA for the CDR3: TGTGCCATCAGTCTGACAGGGAACACCGGGGAGCTGTTTTTT.

The chain uses TRBV7-2 and TRBJ1-1; 7 bases align to TRBD1. Germline CDR1 SGHTA, CDR2 FQGNSA. CDR3 length equals 15 residues. V trimming: 2 bases; J trimming: 4 bases; junction bases outside the gene matches: 7. The CDR3 DNA reads TGTGCCAGCAGCTTACAGGCACAGGGGAGCACTGAAGCTTTCTTT. Encoded protein: CASSLQAQGSTEAFF.

The J gene is TRBJ1-1, the V gene TRBV2; the match to TRBD1 covers 7 bases. The CDR3 length is 14 residues. Trimming cost V 2 bases and J 5 bases; bases outside gene matches: 5. Germline V gives CDR1 SNHLY, CDR2 FYNNEI. CDR3 residues: CASSERGRRTEAFF. The CDR3 coding sequence is TGTGCCAGCAGTGAAAGGGGGCGCCGGACTGAAGCTTTCTTT. Looking up the rest from reference TRBV2 and TRBJ1-1 gives the full variable domain: EPEVTQTPSHQVTQMGQEVILRCVPISNHLYFYWYRQILGQKVEFLVSFYNNEISEKSEIFDDQFSVERPDGSNFTLKIRSTKLEDSAMYFCASSERGRRTEAFFGQGTRLTVV.

This rearrangement joins TRBV29-1 to TRBJ1-2; D gene uncertain. CDR3 size: 17 residues. CDR1 is SQVTM and CDR2 is ANQGSEA in the germline V gene. V was cut by 1 base and J by 0 bases, with 18 bases left in between. CDR3 sequence (DNA): TGCAGCGTTGAAGGAGGCGGGAGCACAAAAGCTAACTATGGCTACACCTTC. It is translated as CSVEGGGSTKANYGYTF.

The J gene is TRBJ1-6, the V gene TRBV7-9, with D tentatively TRBD1 (6 bases). V lost 4 bases and J lost 9, with 19 bases in between. The CDR3 length is 16 residues. Germline-derived CDR1 and CDR2 are SEHNR and FQNEAQ (reference sequence). The CDR3 nucleotides are TGTGCCAGCAGCTCCCCCGACAGGATGGGGGTTTCACCCCTCCACTTT. Translation gives CASSSPDRMGVSPLHF.

CDR3 amino acids: CASSLGTSSYNEQFF. DNA for the CDR3: TGCGCCAGCAGCTTGGGGACTAGCTCCTACAATGAGCAGTTCTTC. The gene calls are TRBV5-1 and TRBJ2-1, with 7 bases fitting TRBD2. The CDR3 contains 15 residues. J was trimmed by 0 bases and V by 0 bases; bases with no gene match: 0. Germline values: CDR1 SGHRS, CDR2 YFSETQ.

The V call is TRBV5-6, the J call TRBJ2-2, with 12 bases that match TRBD2. The CDR3 has 16 residues. Germline V gene lookup returns CDR1 SGHDT and CDR2 YYEEEE. With V trimmed by 0 bases and J by 6 bases, 3 bases remained unmatched. The CDR3 DNA is TGTGCCAGCAGCTTGGAACTAGCGGGAGGCGCCGGGGAGCTGTTTTTT. Translated: CASSLELAGGAGELFF.

The J gene is TRBJ2-3, the V gene TRBV5-1, with D hard to call. V was shortened by 6 bases and J by 2 bases, with 7 bases between the two germline ends. Germline assignment: CDR1 SGHRS and CDR2 YFSETQ. This CDR3 is built from 12 residues. CDR3 in amino acids: CASIADTDTQYF. The CDR3 region has the DNA TGCGCCAGCATCGCCGACACAGATACGCAGTATTTT.

The chain recombines TRBV6-5 with TRBJ1-2, with D tentatively TRBD1 (5 bases). V lost 0 bases and J 3 bases, leaving 11 bases between the germline ends. Per the germline V gene, CDR1 is MNHEY and CDR2 is SVGAGI. This CDR3 is built from 15 residues. CDR3 bases: TGTGCCAGCAGTTACTCGAACGGGGCGGACTATGGCTACACCTTC. It codes for CASSYSNGADYGYTF.

The rearrangement joins TRBV5-1 to TRBJ1-2; D may be TRBD1 (6 bases). The CDR3 consists of 15 residues. The germline V gene encodes CDR1 SGHRS and CDR2 YFSETQ. With 0 bases removed from V and 8 bases from J, the gap between germline ends came to 17 bases. CDR3 region: CASSLEAGAGKGYTF. The CDR3 DNA reads TGCGCCAGCAGCTTGGAGGCAGGGGCCGGAAAGGGCTACACCTTC. Filled out from reference TRBV5-1 and TRBJ1-2, the complete variable domain reads KAGVTQTPRYLIKTRGQQVTLSCSPISGHRSVSWYQQTPGQGLQFLFEYFSETQRNKGNFPGRFSGRQFSNSRSEMNVSTLELGDSALYLCASSLEAGAGKGYTFGSGTRLTVV.

The table lists this clone with a few counts. The chain is built from TRBV27 and TRBJ1-5; the D is unclear. Germline V lookup: CDR1 MNHEY, CDR2 SMNVEV (reference sequence). Trimming cost V 6 bases and J 7 bases, with 13 bases left between them. CDR3 size: 13 residues. CDR3 in amino acids: CASRFGPRQPQHF. CDR3 nucleotides: TGTGCCAGCAGGTTCGGACCGAGGCAGCCCCAGCATTTT.

In the case of this clone: Other DNA sequences in the same sample also yield this CDR3. This rearrangement joins TRBV11-3 to TRBJ1-6; D possibly corresponds to TRBD1 (6 bases). CDR3 length: 18 residues. CDR1 and CDR2 (germline): SGHNT, YENEEA. The ends were cut back, 0 bases at V and 0 bases at J, with 12 bases in the middle. The CDR3 coding sequence is TGTGCCAGCAGCTTAGATCAAGGGGGATCCTCCTATAATTCACCCCTCCACTTT. This gives the protein CASSLDQGGSSYNSPLHF. The full variable domain, completed using reference TRBV11-3 and TRBJ1-6, is EAGVVQSPRYKIIEKKQPVAFWCNPISGHNTLYWYLQNLGQGPELLIRYENEEAVDDSQLPKDRFSAERLKGVDSTLKIQPAELGDSAVYLCASSLDQGGSSYNSPLHFGNGTRLTVT.

This sequence joins TRBV20-1 and TRBJ1-2; D not resolved. Germline CDR1 DFQATT, CDR2 SNEGSKA (reference sequence). V was pared by 6 bases and J by 2 bases, with 4 bases between. The CDR3 has 10 residues. Here the CDR3 DNA reads TGCAGTGCCGAGAACTATGGCTACACCTTC. Translated: CSAENYGYTF.

The V call is TRBV25-1, the J call TRBJ2-7, with D maybe TRBD1 (6 bases). CDR3 length equals 14 residues. Germline V CDR1 and CDR2: MGHDK, SYGVNS. Trimming pared 6 bases from V and 0 bases from J, leaving 12 bases between. CDR3 coding DNA: TGTGCCAGCAGCAAGGGGGACGGCTCCTACGAGCAGTACTTC. Translated: CASSKGDGSYEQYF.

The rearrangement uses TRBV2 and TRBJ1-1; possible D gene TRBD1, 6 bases. Germline V lookup: CDR1 SNHLY, CDR2 FYNNEI. The CDR3 totals 16 residues. Trimming pared 5 bases from V and 4 bases from J, leaving 20 bases between. CDR3: CASSYVPGGLSTEAFF. The DNA of the CDR3 is TGTGCCAGCAGTTACGTCCCCGGGGGGCTGAGCACTGAAGCTTTCTTT.

V and J are TRBV18 and TRBJ1-1; D remains unclear. This CDR3 is 13 amino acids long. From germline, CDR1 is KGHSH and CDR2 LQKENI. The germline V and J ends were trimmed by 2 bases and 2 bases, with 6 bases remaining between them. Here the CDR3 reads CASSPVANTEAFF. The CDR3 nucleotides read TGTGCCAGCTCACCAGTAGCTAACACTGAAGCTTTCTTT. Looking up the rest from reference TRBV18 and TRBJ1-1 gives the full variable domain: NAGVMQNPRHLVRRRGQEARLRCSPMKGHSHVYWYRQLPEEGLKFMVYLQKENIIDESGMPKERFSAEFPKEGPSILRIQQVVRGDSAAYFCASSPVANTEAFFGQGTRLTVV.

A single count supports this clone. The CDR3 region is CASRGRETYNEQFF. CDR3 sequence (DNA): TGTGCCAGTAGGGGGCGGGAGACCTACAATGAGCAGTTCTTC. V and J are TRBV19 and TRBJ2-1; 7 nucleotides line up with TRBD2. CDR3 length: 14 amino acids. The ends lost 6 bases at V and 2 bases at J; junction bases unmatched: 4. The germline gives CDR1 LNHDA, CDR2 SQIVND (reference sequence).

This rearrangement joins TRBV28 to TRBJ1-4; D not resolved. The CDR3 contains 16 residues. The germline V gene encodes CDR1 MDHEN and CDR2 SYDVKM. V lost 3 bases, J lost 0 bases, and 11 bases lay in between. The DNA for the CDR3 is TGTGCCAGCAGTTTTCCAGACCCTGCAACTAATGAAAAACTGTTTTTT. This gives the protein CASSFPDPATNEKLFF.

This clone came up once. The chain employs TRBV27 and TRBJ2-5; D perhaps matches TRBD2 (7 bases). Germline values: CDR1 MNHEY, CDR2 SMNVEV (reference sequence). This CDR3 has 14 amino acids. V was shortened by 5 bases and J by 3 bases, with 13 bases between the two germline ends. The CDR3 spells CASSVGGGKETQYF. The CDR3 DNA follows: TGTGCCAGCAGTGTGGGAGGGGGTAAAGAGACCCAGTACTTC.